These 16 T cell receptor beta chains came from one sample sequenced in a study of glioma-infiltrating T cells after dendritic cell vaccination. Sequencing used immunoSEQ multiplex PCR; TCRdb keeps in-frame clones, though not all of them. Among some 100,000 clones listed, about 79% were seen once. Specimen: blood, collected before dendritic cell vaccination. Every receptor here comes from a human donor with glioblastoma.

The V and J genes are TRBV20-1 and TRBJ1-1; 7 bases agree with TRBD1. Germline V gene sequence: CDR1 DFQATT, CDR2 SNEGSKA (reference sequence). This CDR3 is 11 amino acids long. With V trimmed by 6 bases and J by 11 bases, 9 bases remained unmatched. The DNA for the CDR3 is TGCAGTGCAGACACGACAGGGTTCGCTTTCTTT. This gives the protein CSADTTGFAFF.

V is TRBV11-2 and J is TRBJ2-7; perhaps TRBD2 as D (5 bases). Trimming stripped 3 bases from V and 1 base from J, with 13 bases between. The CDR3 runs 15 residues. From germline, CDR1 is SGHAT and CDR2 FQNNGV. The CDR3: CASSLRRQSSYEQYF. CDR3 bases: TGTGCCAGCAGCTTGCGGAGGCAGAGTTCCTACGAGCAGTACTTC. Complete variable domain (other parts from reference TRBV11-2 and TRBJ2-7): EAGVAQSPRYKIIEKRQSVAFWCNPISGHATLYWYQQILGQGPKLLIQFQNNGVVDDSQLPKDRFSAERLKGVDSTLKIQPAKLEDSAVYLCASSLRRQSSYEQYFGPGTRLTVT.

This clone has just a few counts. J is TRBJ2-7 and V is TRBV5-4; TRBD2 agrees at 8 bases. V lost 4 bases to trimming and J lost 0 bases; unmatched junction nucleotides: 12. This CDR3 has 17 residues. Germline-derived CDR1 and CDR2 are SGHNT and YYREEE (reference sequence). Written as DNA, the CDR3 is TGTGCCAGCAGCCAAGATTTAGGCGGGAGGTACTCCTACGAGCAGTACTTC. This gives the protein CASSQDLGGRYSYEQYF.

The chain is built from TRBV10-3 and TRBJ1-1; D not resolved. The ends were cut back, 0 bases at V and 8 bases at J, with 10 bases in the middle. Germline V lookup: CDR1 ENHRY, CDR2 SYGVKD. The CDR3 has 13 residues. For the CDR3, the DNA is TGTGCCATCAGTGAGTCGTCGGGATTAGAAGCTTTCTTT. It encodes CAISESSGLEAFF.

The chain couples TRBV5-6 to TRBJ1-3, with no clear D. Germline loops: CDR1 SGHDT, CDR2 YYEEEE. The CDR3 has 16 amino acids. V was clipped by 1 base and J by 0 bases, with 11 bases between them. The CDR3 nucleotides read TGTGCCAGCAGCTTGTCCCCGAGCCTCTCTGGAAACACCATATATTTT. Translating gives CASSLSPSLSGNTIYF.

This clone was counted once. The rearrangement uses TRBV19 and TRBJ1-2; 9 bases align to TRBD1. CDR1 and CDR2 from the germline V gene are LNHDA and SQIVND (reference sequence). The CDR3 extends over 14 amino acids. J lost 4 bases, V lost 7 bases, and 7 bases had no gene match. This chain's CDR3 is CASNPGTGLYGYTF. CDR3 sequence (DNA): TGTGCCAGTAATCCCGGGACAGGGCTCTATGGCTACACCTTC.

Here the CDR3 DNA reads TGTGCCGGGGGACTGGGAAAAAATTCACCCCTCCACTTT. Its translation: CAGGLGKNSPLHF. The chain couples TRBV6-5 to TRBJ1-6; D perhaps matches TRBD1 (5 bases). The CDR3 is 13 amino acids. V lost 11 bases to trimming and J lost 7 bases, with 15 bases between them. CDR1 MNHEY and CDR2 SVGAGI come from the germline V gene.

The rearrangement uses TRBV18 and TRBJ1-5, with a tentative D call TRBD1 (5 bases). The CDR3 sequence is 14 residues long. Trimming shortened V by 8 bases and J by 0 bases, and 11 bases separated the two germline ends. CDR1 is KGHSH and CDR2 is LQKENI in the germline V gene. The CDR3 region is CASRDSNSNQPQHF. The CDR3 coding sequence is TGTGCCAGCAGAGACAGCAATAGCAATCAGCCCCAGCATTTT. Full variable domain (missing parts from reference TRBV18 and TRBJ1-5): NAGVMQNPRHLVRRRGQEARLRCSPMKGHSHVYWYRQLPEEGLKFMVYLQKENIIDESGMPKERFSAEFPKEGPSILRIQQVVRGDSAAYFCASRDSNSNQPQHFGDGTRLSIL.

CDR3 DNA sequence: TGTGCCAGCAGCTTGGCGGGGGGGGTACACCGGAATGAGCAGTTCTTC. Protein sequence: CASSLAGGVHRNEQFF. The chain carries TRBV5-5 and TRBJ2-1, with 8 bases fitting TRBD2. V shed 0 bases, J shed 7 bases, and the junction held 9 bases outside the gene matches. The CDR3 loop spans 16 amino acids. CDR1 and CDR2 from the germline V gene are SGHKS and YYEKEE (reference sequence).

The count of this clone is one. The chain combines TRBV5-1 with TRBJ2-7; perhaps TRBD2 as D (5 bases). Germline CDR1 and CDR2: SGHRS and YFSETQ. This CDR3 has 18 amino acids. V was trimmed by 1 base and J by 0 bases, leaving 20 bases between them. In DNA form, the CDR3 reads TGCGCCAGCAGCTTGTTCCCATTGTCTAGCAGGAGCTCCTACGAGCAGTACTTC. As protein: CASSLFPLSSRSSYEQYF.

The chain is built from TRBV30 and TRBJ1-4; no definite D call. With 2 bases removed from V and 8 bases from J, the gap between germline ends came to 15 bases. Per germline, CDR1 GTSNPN and CDR2 SVGIG (reference sequence). The CDR3 covers 14 residues. The CDR3 loop reads CAWSPGLSREKLFF. The CDR3, as DNA: TGTGCCTGGAGTCCTGGACTGTCCAGGGAAAAACTGTTTTTT.

This chain links TRBV6-5 with TRBJ1-1; D gene uncertain. V dropped 8 bases and J dropped 2 bases, with 9 bases sitting between them. CDR3 length: 12 residues. In germline, CDR1 is MNHEY, CDR2 SVGAGI. The CDR3 DNA sequence: TGTGCCAGCTATAGTCTCAACACTGAAGCTTTCTTT. Amino acids: CASYSLNTEAFF.

For this clone: This sample includes further DNA sequences coding for the same CDR3. The J gene is TRBJ1-1, the V gene TRBV28; TRBD1 might be the D (5 bases). V was pared by 8 bases and J by 5 bases, with 18 bases between. This CDR3 region has 14 residues. Germline CDR1 reads MDHEN; CDR2 reads SYDVKM. CDR3 coding DNA: TGTGCCAGCCTCGAATCGGGGGTAAGGACTGAAGCTTTCTTT. Amino acids: CASLESGVRTEAFF.

The chain recombines TRBV4-2 with TRBJ2-3, with 10 bases lining up with TRBD2. Germline-derived CDR1 and CDR2 are LGHNA and YNFKEQ. The CDR3 has 16 amino acids. V lost 4 bases, J lost 0 bases, and 4 bases stayed unmatched. The CDR3 DNA is TGTGCCAGCAGCCGATTTAGCGGGGGGAGCACAGATACGCAGTATTTT. Amino acid sequence: CASSRFSGGSTDTQYF.

The chain combines TRBV4-2 with TRBJ2-5; no definite D call. V was pared by 0 bases and J by 5 bases, with 16 bases between. This CDR3 has 16 amino acids. Germline-derived CDR1 and CDR2 are LGHNA and YNFKEQ. DNA for the CDR3: TGTGCCAGCAGCCAAGATCCACCGGGTCAGTGGGAGACCCAGTACTTC. It specifies CASSQDPPGQWETQYF.

This chain uses TRBV18 with TRBJ1-2; TRBD1 might be the D (5 bases). Per the germline V gene, CDR1 is KGHSH and CDR2 is LQKENI. This CDR3 is built from 14 residues. V shed 3 bases and J shed 2 bases, with 10 bases lying between them. The CDR3 sequence: CASSPDGGNYGYTF. The CDR3 DNA sequence: TGTGCCAGCTCACCTGACGGGGGAAACTATGGCTACACCTTC.